These 24 T cell receptor beta chains came from one sample sequenced in a study of cytomegalovirus exposure and HLA in healthy donors. This PCR relied on a set of 60 Vbeta primers and 13 Jbeta primers. The assay was immunoSEQ multiplex PCR, and TCRdb's table has in-frame clones only and misses some. Of some 170,000 clones listed, roughly 80% were seen once; the top ten hold approximately 11%. The sequencing input was PBMCs. The receptor set was obtained from a man aged 50-59 years in good health and CMV-seropositive.

The chain carries TRBV28 and TRBJ2-7; 10 nucleotides align to TRBD2. Germline lookup yields CDR1 MDHEN and CDR2 SYDVKM. This CDR3 spans 14 amino acids. Trimming removed 8 bases from V and 4 bases from J; junction bases left unmatched: 8. The CDR3 sequence: CASGRAGGPYEQYF. CDR3 nucleotides: TGTGCCAGCGGGAGAGCGGGAGGGCCATACGAGCAGTACTTC.

The chain links TRBV30 to TRBJ1-2, with D unclear. The CDR3 sequence is 11 residues long. Germline V CDR1 and CDR2: GTSNPN, SVGIG (reference sequence). V lost 2 bases and J 7 bases, leaving 8 bases between the germline ends. CDR3 DNA sequence: TGTGCCTGGAGTTCTGGCGGTGGCTACACCTTC. The encoded protein is CAWSSGGGYTF.

The chain uses TRBV6-5 and TRBJ2-5; TRBD2 matches at 14 bases. The CDR3 loop spans 14 amino acids. The V gene end was trimmed by 6 bases and the J gene end by 5 bases; junction bases not matched to a gene: 2. Looked up from germline, CDR1 is MNHEY and CDR2 is SVGAGI. The CDR3 reads CASRGLAGDETQYF. For the CDR3, the DNA is TGTGCCAGCAGGGGACTAGCGGGGGATGAGACCCAGTACTTC.

The chain has TRBV28 and TRBJ2-7, with 11 nucleotides matching TRBD1. Trimming took 5 bases from V and 5 from J; bases not matched to a gene: 5. CDR3 size: 14 residues. Germline lookup yields CDR1 MDHEN and CDR2 SYDVKM. The CDR3 is CASSGQGAFDEQYF. For the CDR3, the DNA is TGTGCCAGCAGTGGACAGGGGGCGTTTGACGAGCAGTACTTC.

This clone was seen just once. The chain has TRBV7-8 and TRBJ1-1; TRBD1 matches 10 bases. Per germline, CDR1 SGHVS and CDR2 FQNEAQ. The trim removed 1 base at V and 2 bases at J, leaving 7 bases unmatched. The CDR3 has 17 residues. The CDR3 region has the DNA TGTGCCAGCAGCTTAGTATCTGGGACAGGGGTAAACACTGAAGCTTTCTTT. This encodes CASSLVSGTGVNTEAFF.

V usage is TRBV27 and J usage is TRBJ2-5; D is possibly TRBD2 (7 bases). Germline CDR1 is MNHEY and CDR2 is SMNVEV (reference sequence). CDR3 length: 16 amino acids. Between the trimmed V and J ends, which lost 5 bases and 1 base, there was a span of 17 bases. DNA of the CDR3: TGTGCCAGCAGTCCGGCGGGGGCAGCGCGCCAAGAGACCCAGTACTTC. Protein product: CASSPAGAARQETQYF.

The CDR3 spells CASREGGQVGEAFF. The DNA for the CDR3 is TGCGCCAGCAGAGAAGGGGGACAGGTGGGCGAAGCTTTCTTT. The chain has TRBV4-3 and TRBJ1-1; TRBD1 matches 8 bases. This CDR3 region has 14 residues. V trimming: 6 bases; J trimming: 8 bases; junction bases outside the gene matches: 11. Germline V gene lookup returns CDR1 LGHNA and CDR2 YSLEER.

This chain uses TRBV5-4 with TRBJ2-7; 7 bases are a match to TRBD1. Germline V gene lookup returns CDR1 SGHNT and CDR2 YYREEE (reference sequence). The CDR3 runs 13 residues. V gave up 4 bases and J gave up 7 bases; unmatched junction bases: 8. CDR3: CASSLPGQKEQYF. CDR3 nucleotides: TGTGCCAGCAGCCTGCCGGGACAGAAAGAGCAGTACTTC.

This sequence joins TRBV30 and TRBJ2-7, with 7 bases identical to TRBD2. CDR1 is GTSNPN, CDR2 SVGIG, per germline (reference sequence). V shed 7 bases and J 10 bases; nucleotides not matched to a gene: 16. The CDR3 is made up of 13 amino acids. This CDR3 is CAFWGGLGLGQYF. DNA for the CDR3: TGTGCCTTCTGGGGGGGTTTGGGTCTTGGACAGTACTTC.

The rearrangement links TRBV28 to TRBJ2-1; unclear D gene. The CDR3 length is 11 residues. The ends were cut back, 6 bases at V and 12 bases at J, with 12 bases in the middle. CDR1 is MDHEN and CDR2 is SYDVKM in the germline V gene. CDR3 loop: CASSMTRRQFF. CDR3 nucleotides: TGTGCCAGCAGCATGACTCGGCGGCAGTTCTTC.

This clone was counted once. The CDR3, as DNA: TGTGCCAGCTCACCTCCGACTAGCGGGAGCAATCAGTACTTC. Protein sequence: CASSPPTSGSNQYF. This chain uses TRBV18 with TRBJ2-7; TRBD2 aligns across 12 bases. The CDR3 runs to 14 residues. The ends lost 3 bases at V and 10 bases at J; junction bases unmatched: 7. The germline V gene encodes CDR1 KGHSH and CDR2 LQKENI.

This clone came up a few times. The V call is TRBV2, the J call TRBJ2-1, with 11 bases aligning to TRBD2. The ends lost 2 bases at V and 8 bases at J; junction bases unmatched: 5. The CDR3 length is 15 residues. Germline CDR1 SNHLY, CDR2 FYNNEI. The CDR3 DNA reads TGTGCCAGCAGTGAAACTAGCGGGAGATTAGATGAGCAGTTCTTC. It specifies CASSETSGRLDEQFF.

V and J are TRBV19 and TRBJ1-5; the D is unclear. CDR3 length: 14 amino acids. With 5 bases removed from V and 0 bases from J, the gap between germline ends came to 8 bases. In germline, CDR1 is LNHDA, CDR2 SQIVND (reference sequence). This CDR3 is CASSDSGSNQPQHF. The CDR3 nucleotides read TGTGCCAGTAGTGATAGTGGTAGCAATCAGCCCCAGCATTTT.

This chain uses TRBV7-6 with TRBJ2-1, with D hard to call. CDR1 SGHVS and CDR2 FNYEAQ come from the germline V gene. Trimming removed 4 bases from V and 0 bases from J, with 10 bases in between. This CDR3 has 15 amino acids. CDR3 loop: CASSSPRRSYNEQFF. DNA for the CDR3: TGTGCCAGCAGCTCCCCCAGGCGCTCCTACAATGAGCAGTTCTTC.

V and J are TRBV11-2 and TRBJ1-5; possibly TRBD1 for D (6 bases). The length of the CDR3 is 13 residues. The V gene's germline CDR1 is SGHAT and CDR2 FQNNGV. The V and J ends lost 2 bases and 7 bases respectively, with 9 bases between them. CDR3 protein: CASSLQGKQPQHF. CDR3 nucleotides: TGTGCCAGCAGCTTACAGGGGAAGCAGCCCCAGCATTTT.

The chain combines TRBV7-6 with TRBJ2-1, with TRBD2 matching over 10 bases. CDR3 length: 17 amino acids. V lost 3 bases, J lost 0 bases, and 5 bases stayed unmatched. Germline values: CDR1 SGHVS, CDR2 FNYEAQ. The CDR3 DNA follows: TGTGCCAGCAGCTTGGTGTCTAGCGGGGGCTCCTACAATGAGCAGTTCTTC. It translates to CASSLVSSGGSYNEQFF. The full variable domain, in which reference TRBV7-6 and TRBJ2-1 provide the parts outside the CDR3, is GAGVSQSPRYKVTKRGQDVALRCDPISGHVSLYWYRQALGQGPEFLTYFNYEAQQDKSGLPNDRFSAERPEGSISTLTIQRTEQRDSAMYRCASSLVSSGGSYNEQFFGPGTRLTVL.

The chain carries TRBV7-3 and TRBJ2-3, with 10 bases matching TRBD2. The CDR3 runs 15 residues. Germline trimming cut 5 bases from V and 1 base from J; bases unmatched to any gene: 3. Germline values: CDR1 SGHTA, CDR2 FQGTGA. CDR3 residues: CASSRTSGGTDTQYF. The CDR3 coding sequence is TGTGCCAGCAGCCGTACTAGCGGGGGCACAGATACGCAGTATTTT.

The chain joins TRBV7-8 to TRBJ2-2; 9 nucleotides line up with TRBD2. The CDR3 is 15 amino acids. J was trimmed by 7 bases and V by 0 bases; bases with no gene match: 3. Germline loops: CDR1 SGHVS, CDR2 FQNEAQ. The DNA of the CDR3 is TGTGCCAGCAGCTTAGCGCTAGCGGGGATCGGGGAGCTGTTTTTT. It encodes CASSLALAGIGELFF. Variable domain in full (rest from reference TRBV7-8 and TRBJ2-2): GAGVSQSPRYKVAKRGQDVALRCDPISGHVSLFWYQQALGQGPEFLTYFQNEAQLDKSGLPSDRFFAERPEGSVSTLKIQRTQQEDSAVYLCASSLALAGIGELFFGEGSRLTVL.

The rearrangement links TRBV7-6 to TRBJ2-7; TRBD1 aligns across 7 bases. With V trimmed by 5 bases and J by 1 base, 2 bases remained unmatched. The germline CDR1 and CDR2 sequences are SGHVS and FNYEAQ. The CDR3 contains 13 residues. The CDR3 region has the DNA TGTGCCAGCAGCAAGACAGGGTCCTACGAGCAGTACTTC. Translating gives CASSKTGSYEQYF.

The J gene is TRBJ2-3, the V gene TRBV25-1, with 8 bases aligning to TRBD2. From germline, CDR1 is MGHDK and CDR2 SYGVNS. J lost 4 bases, V lost 6 bases, and 9 bases had no gene match. The CDR3 covers 15 residues. The CDR3 DNA follows: TGTGCCAGCAGCCGCCCGGGACTAGGCTCAGATACGCAGTATTTT. Translation: CASSRPGLGSDTQYF.

The chain combines TRBV10-2 with TRBJ2-6, with a tentative D call TRBD2 (8 bases). This CDR3 region has 19 residues. The V end lost 6 bases, the J end lost 2 bases, and 23 bases lay between the germline ends. CDR1 WSHSY and CDR2 SAAADI come from the germline V gene. CDR3 sequence (DNA): TGCGCCAGCAGCGCATTCTTAGCGGGAAGGGGGCCTGGGGCCAACGTCCTGACTTTC. Its protein product is CASSAFLAGRGPGANVLTF.

The genes are TRBV5-1 and TRBJ1-4; a weak D match, TRBD1 (6 bases). The CDR3 is 16 amino acids. Germline V lookup: CDR1 SGHRS, CDR2 YFSETQ. Trimming stripped 4 bases from V and 0 bases from J, with 13 bases between. The DNA for the CDR3 is TGCGCCAGCAGCAAGGGGACACCGACAACTAATGAAAAACTGTTTTTT. Amino acid sequence: CASSKGTPTTNEKLFF. Full variable domain (remainder filled in from reference TRBV5-1 and TRBJ1-4): KAGVTQTPRYLIKTRGQQVTLSCSPISGHRSVSWYQQTPGQGLQFLFEYFSETQRNKGNFPGRFSGRQFSNSRSEMNVSTLELGDSALYLCASSKGTPTTNEKLFFGSGTQLSVL.

The chain combines TRBV19 with TRBJ2-7, with D perhaps matching TRBD2 (5 bases). The germline gives CDR1 LNHDA, CDR2 SQIVND (reference sequence). The CDR3 is 13 residues long. V was cut by 0 bases and J by 6 bases, with 9 bases left in between. DNA of the CDR3: TGTGCCAGTAGTATAGAGCCGAGGGCCGAGCAGTACTTC. Translated: CASSIEPRAEQYF. The variable domain in full, with the rest retrieved from reference TRBV19 and TRBJ2-7, is DGGITQSPKYLFRKEGQNVTLSCEQNLNHDAMYWYRQDPGQGLRLIYYSQIVNDFQKGDIAEGYSVSREKKESFPLTVTSAQKNPTAFYLCASSIEPRAEQYFGPGTRLTVT.

The chain carries TRBV28 and TRBJ2-5; the match to TRBD2 covers 8 bases. V shed 6 bases and J 5 bases; nucleotides not matched to a gene: 5. This CDR3 region has 13 residues. Germline values: CDR1 MDHEN, CDR2 SYDVKM. CDR3 protein: CASRPAGVETQYF. The CDR3 DNA sequence: TGTGCCAGCAGGCCAGCGGGAGTCGAGACCCAGTACTTC.